This TCR beta chain was captured by sequencing in a study of regulatory T cells in long-lasting Graves disease (dated by TCRdb to the early 2020s). General notes on the study: Persistent Graves' disease was defined as persistently positive TSH receptor autoantibodies together with antithyroid drug treatment for over 5 years. This study used TCR sequencing and RNA sequencing of peripheral blood to compare persistent Graves' disease patients against newly diagnosed Graves' disease patients. Antithyroid drugs had been taken for approximately 9.7 years on average by persistent Graves' disease patients in the clinical cohort. The study took place in China and was registered as a clinical trial. A total of 35 or so samples were covered by TCR sequencing, comprising 13 persistent and about 20 newly diagnosed Graves' disease patients.

Library preparation employed multiplex PCR. Sequencing instrument: Illumina HiSeq 4000. TCR beta libraries were built with iRepertoire HTBI primers and Arm-PCR amplification of CDR3 regions. Gel purification was performed on PCR products prior to sequencing. The published analysis was carried out like this. A total of around 59 TRBV and about 13 TRBJ segments were identified across samples and were used for gene usage analysis of CDR3 amino acid clonotypes. COPE and FqMerger were used to merge filtered high-quality paired reads into contigs. Contigs were aligned with BLAST to IMGT TRBV, TRBD and TRBJ reference genes, and CDR3 was defined per IMGT. Clonotypes above 0.1% frequency were classified as highly expanded clones. Shannon entropy was used to measure repertoire diversity, and the Gini coefficient was used to measure V-J evenness. Clonotypes shared by more than one individual were considered public. TCRdb reprocessing: public reads trimmed at Q25 with fastp, clones called with MiXCR, in-frame beta chains kept. Entries that share a CDR3 protein sequence are merged under the most common genes and DNA. TCRdb, not the original authors, processed these V and J calls. The sample table lists hundreds of thousands of distinct CDR3 sequences, less than 25% of them with a count of one. About 7.8% of the sample lies in the top ten.

General conclusions and limits of the study: Persistent Graves' disease patients showed lower TCR Shannon entropy and fewer highly expanded clones than newly diagnosed patients, suggesting clonal expansion. Only peripheral blood was studied, because thyroid tissue, the primary lesion, was inaccessible. More public clonotypes were shared among persistent patients (approximately 3,000) than among newly diagnosed patients (more than 900). Sequencing and analysis were limited to the TCR beta chain. The authors acknowledged the small sample size as a limitation that may reduce accuracy. Persistent disease showed preferential use of TRBV28, TRBJ1-2 and TRBJ2-5, whereas newly diagnosed disease favored TRBV20-1 and TRBJ2-1.

The time point tag for this specimen amounts to: persistent/refractory GD, antithyroid drugs over 5 years with positive TRAb. RNA was extracted from PBMCs in TRIzol for both TCR sequencing and RNA sequencing. Graves' disease was diagnosed according to American Thyroid Association guidelines. Patients were recruited from an endocrinology department in Xi'an, China. From each patient, about 9 milliliters of peripheral blood was collected into an EDTA anticoagulant tube. PBMCs were isolated by Ficoll Paque Plus density gradient separation without further T cell sorting. RNA quality was checked with an Agilent 2100 Bioanalyzer and agarose gel, and concentration with a NanoDrop 2000. V loses 0 bases of germline sequence and J loses 0 bases, and the interval between the two ends is 15 bases. The CDR3 numbers 17 residues from cysteine through phenylalanine. Of the read, only the CDR3 DNA is kept; its 51 bases are in frame from base 1. CDR1 LGHDT and CDR2 YNNKEL are derived from the germline V gene (reference sequence).

Comments on this clonotype: The specificity of this receptor is unknown. Qualities for individual bases were not recorded, and no much larger clone is one base off.

The sequences come from peripheral blood mononuclear cells (PBMCs), collected when the disease was refractory, from a patient treated with antithyroid drugs. This clonotype was obtained from a female donor with Graves disease. The rearranged chain carries TRBV3-1 and TRBJ2-7; the D region possibly corresponds to TRBD1 (5 bases align). Here the CDR3 is given as CASSQEFGRANSYEQYF. Read as DNA, the sequence is TGTGCCAGCAGCCAAGAGTTTGGCAGGGCGAACTCCTACGAGCAGTACTTC.